These 5 T cell receptor beta chains came from one sample sequenced in a study of siplizumab effects on memory and regulatory T cells. Sequencing was performed with immunoSEQ multiplex PCR; in TCRdb, only in-frame clones are kept and a portion is missing. The sample consists of 100,000 to 120,000 clones, 92% of them appearing once. Sequencing input: CD4+ T cells sorted from blood. The receptor source for this set is a human donor in good health.

V usage is TRBV6-1 and J usage is TRBJ2-1, with 7 nucleotides matching TRBD1. The CDR3 runs to 15 residues. Germline V gene sequence: CDR1 MNHNS, CDR2 SASEGT. J lost 10 bases, V lost 4 bases, and 13 bases had no gene match. This CDR3 is CASSAIADRVIEQFF. The CDR3 nucleotides read TGTGCCAGCAGTGCTATTGCCGACAGGGTCATAGAGCAGTTCTTC.

The chain is built from TRBV7-3 and TRBJ2-3, with 10 bases fitting TRBD2. J was trimmed by 2 bases and V by 5 bases; bases with no gene match: 4. Per germline, CDR1 SGHTA and CDR2 FQGTGA. The CDR3 totals 15 residues. In nucleotides, the CDR3 is TGTGCCAGCAGCCGAACTAGCGGGACCACAGATACGCAGTATTTT. Amino acids: CASSRTSGTTDTQYF.

The chain has TRBV29-1 and TRBJ2-7, with 8 bases matching TRBD2. J lost 4 bases, V lost 3 bases, and 5 bases had no gene match. Germline lookup yields CDR1 SQVTM and CDR2 ANQGSEA. There are 13 residues in the CDR3. The CDR3 DNA sequence: TGCAGCGTTGACTCGGGAGGGAGGTACGAGCAGTACTTC. Translating gives CSVDSGGRYEQYF.

The rearrangement joins TRBV5-1 to TRBJ2-7, with D possibly TRBD1 on 5 matching bases. This CDR3 has 14 amino acids. The V and J ends lost 0 bases and 3 bases respectively, with 10 bases between them. Germline V CDR1 and CDR2: SGHRS, YFSETQ. CDR3 coding DNA: TGCGCCAGCAGCTTGGAACAGGCAAGCTACGAGCAGTACTTC. Translated, it gives CASSLEQASYEQYF. The full variable domain, completed using reference TRBV5-1 and TRBJ2-7, is KAGVTQTPRYLIKTRGQQVTLSCSPISGHRSVSWYQQTPGQGLQFLFEYFSETQRNKGNFPGRFSGRQFSNSRSEMNVSTLELGDSALYLCASSLEQASYEQYFGPGTRLTVT.

The chain has TRBV7-8 and TRBJ2-1; 8 positions match TRBD2. V shed 5 bases and J 1 base; nucleotides not matched to a gene: 10. CDR1 is SGHVS, CDR2 FQNEAQ, per germline. The CDR3 runs 17 residues. CDR3 amino acids: CASSPGGAGASYNEQFF. In DNA form, the CDR3 reads TGTGCCAGCAGCCCCGGGGGAGCGGGGGCATCCTACAATGAGCAGTTCTTC.